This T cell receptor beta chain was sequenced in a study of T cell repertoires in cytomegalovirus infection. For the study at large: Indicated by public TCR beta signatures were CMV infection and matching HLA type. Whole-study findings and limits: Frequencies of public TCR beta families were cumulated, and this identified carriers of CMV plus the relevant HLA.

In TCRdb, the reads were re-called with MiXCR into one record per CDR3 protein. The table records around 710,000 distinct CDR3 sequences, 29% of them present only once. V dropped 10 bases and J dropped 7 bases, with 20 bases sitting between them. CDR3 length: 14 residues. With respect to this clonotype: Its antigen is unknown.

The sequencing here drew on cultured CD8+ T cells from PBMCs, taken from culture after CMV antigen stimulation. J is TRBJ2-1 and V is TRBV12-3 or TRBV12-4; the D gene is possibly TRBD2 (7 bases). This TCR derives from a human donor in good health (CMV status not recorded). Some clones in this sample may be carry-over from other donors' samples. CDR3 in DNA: TGTGCCAACAGCTCCGGGGGGCTTCGAAATGAGCAGTTCTTC. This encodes CANSSGGLRNEQFF.